This TCR beta chain was identified in a study of siplizumab effects on memory and regulatory T cells. Study-level results: Sequences below about 10^-5 frequency were poorly captured, limiting mapping of alloreactive clones. Roughly 75-96% of proliferating clones (CD4+ or CD8+) could not be assigned a naive or memory phenotype. On average, roughly 70% of mappable alloreactive CD4+ clones were Treg-derived under siplizumab, against 25% to 30% in controls. In unstimulated cells, naive T cells appeared more diverse than memory T cells and seemed major alloresponse contributors.

Here immunoSEQ multiplex PCR was the method, and the copy in TCRdb shows in-frame clones only, minus some. The sample contains 100,000 or so clones, roughly nine tenths of which appear only once. Trimming cost V 6 bases and J 4 bases, with 12 bases left between them. Germline V gene sequence: CDR1 MDHEN, CDR2 SYDVKM. The CDR3 consists of 13 residues. Turning to this clone: Its target is unknown.

The chain uses TRBV28 and TRBJ1-2; weak D call: TRBD1 (6 bases). The TCR comes from a human donor in good health. Sequencing input: Tregs sorted from blood. CDR3 amino acids: CASRGGAGYGYTF. The CDR3 bases are TGTGCCAGCAGGGGGGGGGCAGGCTATGGCTACACCTTC.